Here is one T cell receptor beta chain with its context. Antigen specificity is unknown. V was cut by 3 bases and J by 1 base, with 12 bases left in between. From germline, CDR1 is MNHNS and CDR2 SASEGT. This CDR3 region has 15 residues. PCR used 60 Vbeta primers and 13 Jbeta primers. TCRdb's copy holds only in-frame clones and misses some; the assay was immunoSEQ multiplex PCR. The data hold roughly 160,000 clones, with about 82% observed a single time. This sample stems from a study of cytomegalovirus exposure and HLA in healthy donors. Study results and limitations: CMV serostatus was the sole immune exposure information available. Relative to the approximately 680-donor mean, N-insertions were reportedly fewer in an Asian-associated ancestry cluster in a later analysis. According to reports, the classifier identified cytomegalovirus status with high specificity and sensitivity.

Sequenced material: PBMCs. V usage is TRBV6-1 and J usage is TRBJ1-1, with a weak D call TRBD1 (5 bases). This receptor was obtained from a woman aged 30 to 39 in good health and CMV-seropositive. The CDR3 sequence: CASSEMGLGNTEAFF. As DNA, the CDR3 is TGTGCCAGCAGTGAGATGGGGCTCGGGAACACTGAAGCTTTCTTT.